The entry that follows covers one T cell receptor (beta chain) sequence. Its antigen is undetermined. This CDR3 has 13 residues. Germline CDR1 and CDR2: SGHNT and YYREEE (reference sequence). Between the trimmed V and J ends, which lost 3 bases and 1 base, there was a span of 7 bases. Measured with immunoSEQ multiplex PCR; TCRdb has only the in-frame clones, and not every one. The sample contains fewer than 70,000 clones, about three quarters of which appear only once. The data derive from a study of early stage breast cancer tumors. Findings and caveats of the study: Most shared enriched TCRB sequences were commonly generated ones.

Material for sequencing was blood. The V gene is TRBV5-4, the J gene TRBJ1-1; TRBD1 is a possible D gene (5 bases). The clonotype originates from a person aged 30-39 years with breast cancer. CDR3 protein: CASSYDRNTEAFF. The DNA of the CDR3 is TGTGCCAGCAGCTACGACAGGAACACTGAAGCTTTCTTT.